This section outlines one TCR beta chain sequence together with its context. The antigen it recognizes is unknown. The sample holds no much larger clone one base away, and base qualities are not on file. The data belong to a study of PD-L1 blockade in urothelial cancer (dated by TCRdb to about 2017). General notes on the study: Every patient began therapy around 2014 and was given atezolizumab 1,200 mg intravenously every 3 weeks. About 90% of the roughly 29 patients were identified as males with urothelial cancer of bladder origin, and a prior smoking history was reported by 18 of 29 patients. Patients had an ECOG performance status of 0 or 1 and had received between 0 and 3 prior chemotherapy regimens. Blood samples were analyzed at 3 weeks after treatment start (second dose) and at 6 weeks after treatment start. Blood samples gave median yields of around 150,000 T cells and approximately 80,000 unique TCRs, along with a median clonality of around 0.08. The study was an exploratory multi-omic analysis of somatic, immune and clinical correlates of response to PD-L1 blockade with atezolizumab in urothelial cancer. TCR sequencing covered pretreatment tumor samples and matched, serially collected peripheral blood taken before and after atezolizumab treatment. Durable clinical benefit was defined as progression-free survival longer than 6 months, and TCR features were also tested against progression-free and overall survival. In the same patients, whole exome sequencing and RNA sequencing of pretreatment tumors were performed in addition to TCR sequencing. Roughly 10 patients reached durable clinical benefit, while roughly 22 patients did not. Pretreatment blood TCR-seq was available for nearly 30 patients, at least one posttreatment blood collection was obtained for 24 patients, and tumor TCR-seq was available for 24 patients. Overall study results and their limits: A pretreatment peripheral blood TCR clonality below the median was linked to improved progression-free and overall survival. Greater expansion of tumor-associated TCR clones in peripheral blood 3 weeks after the start of treatment was observed in patients with durable benefit (n ≈ 24, p = 0.022). Because of the small sample size (n of about 29) and the many exploratory analyses performed, the results are intended to be regarded as hypothesis-generating.

To estimate absolute template abundance from read counts, synthetic TCR analog templates were spiked into each PCR. The immunoSEQ assay used bias-controlled V and J gene primers to amplify TCRbeta CDR3 regions from genomic DNA. Sequencing of rearranged TCRbeta segments was performed at approximately 20X coverage. On the authors' methods: Clustering was used to correct sequencing errors, and CDR3s were annotated against IMGT to assign V, D and J genes. Out-of-frame and stop-codon sequences were excluded, and only productive TCRbeta rearrangements were used in downstream analyses. Clonality was computed as one minus Shannon entropy normalized by the log of the number of unique productive sequences. Clones differing between time points or between blood and tumor were identified using Fisher's exact test with Benjamini-Hochberg correction, with an adjusted p below 0.01 applied as the threshold. TCRdb provides this immuneACCESS table in a form limited to in-frame rearrangements. Some clones are lacking; in checked studies, under half of them reflect an unresolved V gene, and why the rest are absent is not known. Clone size and the V and J calls come from that table; the DNA yielded D and trimming. Here the sample has 70,000 to 75,000 clones; less than 90% occur a single time. Of the sample, 3.4% falls within the top ten clones.

The cohort comprised nearly 30 patients with locally advanced or metastatic urothelial carcinoma treated at Memorial Sloan Kettering on a trial protocol. Peripheral blood mononuclear cells were collected pretreatment and during treatment, with between 1 and 8 total time points per patient. The Qiagen DNeasy Blood extraction kit was used to purify genomic DNA from total PBMCs and from tumor samples. Collected pretreatment and during treatment, PBMCs were isolated and stored as previously described. The germline V gene gives CDR1 as SGHTA and CDR2 as FQGNSA. V gives up 5 bases and J gives up 5 bases, and the segment between their germline ends measures 15 bases. The CDR3 sequence holds 14 residues, the cysteine and phenylalanine included. This entry keeps only the CDR3 DNA: 42 bases, framed from base 1.

The V and J genes are TRBV7-2 and TRBJ2-5; a tentative D match to TRBD2 spans 7 bases. The sequence derives from a man aged 55 to 70 with urothelial cancer. Sequenced material: PBMCs, taken around atezolizumab (anti-PD-L1) treatment. In nucleotide form, the sequence is TGTGCCAGCAGCCATCGGGGGGCGCGGGAGACCCAGTACTTC. It codes for CASSHRGARETQYF.